Listed below are T cell receptor beta chains from one sample, sequenced in a study of identical twins. One entry per CDR3 protein results from TCRdb running MiXCR on the 5' RACE reads. The data show about 460,000 distinct CDR3 sequences, 13% to 15% seen once. These data were also reused for a study on yellow fever vaccine responses in identical twins.

Sequenced: CD4+ T cells sorted from blood. These receptors were obtained from a young woman in good health. Both conserved end residues are part of each CDR3. Each record gives: D gene, clone size, V gene, J gene, CDR3 DNA, CDR3 protein. A D gene is named only where the DNA matches it firmly. The size of a clone is reported for some rows only, either as once, few or many, or as a class for expanded clones.

D: TRBD1
size: -
V: TRBV20-1
J: TRBJ1-2
DNA: TGCAGTGCTAGAGATCCCACAGGGGCTGGCTACACCTTC
CDR3: CSARDPTGAGYTF

D: -
size: -
V: TRBV20-1
J: TRBJ2-7
DNA: TGCAGTGCTAGAGATCAAACAGGGTCTAGCTATCCCTACGAGCAGTACTTC
CDR3: CSARDQTGSSYPYEQYF

D: -
size: -
V: TRBV20-1
J: TRBJ1-1
DNA: TGCAGTGCTGGCAAAGGGGACACTGAAGCTTTCTTT
CDR3: CSAGKGDTEAFF

D: TRBD1
size: -
V: TRBV24-1
J: TRBJ2-5
DNA: TGTGCCACCAGTGATTTCCCCGGGACAGGCCGTGAGACCCAGTACTTC
CDR3: CATSDFPGTGRETQYF

D: TRBD1
size: few
V: TRBV20-1
J: TRBJ2-3
DNA: TGCAGTGCGGGAGGGGACAGGGAAGGGACAGATACGCAGTATTTT
CDR3: CSAGGDREGTDTQYF

D: -
size: few
V: TRBV5-1
J: TRBJ1-6
DNA: TGCGCCAGCAGCTCTAAAAGGGGCCCGGGAAAGAGCTCCTATAATTCACCCCTCCACTTT
CDR3: CASSSKRGPGKSSYNSPLHF

D: -
size: many
V: TRBV18
J: TRBJ2-7
DNA: TGTGCCAGCTCACCAGACCGGCCCGACAACGAGCAGTACTTC
CDR3: CASSPDRPDNEQYF

D: -
size: -
V: TRBV2
J: TRBJ2-1
DNA: TGTGCCAGCAGTCCGACAGCAAATGAGCAGTTCTTC
CDR3: CASSPTANEQFF

D: -
size: -
V: TRBV12-3/TRBV12-4
J: TRBJ1-1
DNA: TGTGCCAGCAGTAGCCCGGGGCGTAGAACTGAAGCTTTCTTT
CDR3: CASSSPGRRTEAFF

D: TRBD1
size: few
V: TRBV24-1
J: TRBJ1-2
DNA: TGTGCCACCAGTGATCCGACAGGGTACGGCTACACCTTC
CDR3: CATSDPTGYGYTF

D: TRBD1
size: -
V: TRBV24-1
J: TRBJ2-7
DNA: TGTGCCACCAGTGACTCGGCCGGGACAGGGGGCCACGAGCAGTACTTC
CDR3: CATSDSAGTGGHEQYF

D: TRBD1
size: -
V: TRBV11-1
J: TRBJ1-1
DNA: TGTGCCAGCAGCATCGCAGGGGGCACTGAAGCTTTCTTT
CDR3: CASSIAGGTEAFF

D: TRBD1
size: few
V: TRBV6-1
J: TRBJ1-2
DNA: TGTGCCAGCAGGAAACAGGGGAACTATGGCTACACCTTC
CDR3: CASRKQGNYGYTF

D: -
size: few
V: TRBV15
J: TRBJ2-3
DNA: TGTGCCACCAAACGGGACCTCACAGATACGCAGTATTTT
CDR3: CATKRDLTDTQYF

D: TRBD2
size: -
V: TRBV7-9
J: TRBJ2-1
DNA: TGTGCCAGCAGCTTCGGGACTACCTCCTACAATGAGCAGTTCTTC
CDR3: CASSFGTTSYNEQFF

D: -
size: -
V: TRBV7-2
J: TRBJ2-7
DNA: TGTGCCAGCAGCTTAACTTACCCCATCTCCTACGAGCAGTACTTC
CDR3: CASSLTYPISYEQYF

D: TRBD2
size: few
V: TRBV7-9
J: TRBJ2-1
DNA: TGTGCCAGCAGCTTAAGGCTAGCGGGCAACAATGAGCAGTTCTTC
CDR3: CASSLRLAGNNEQFF

D: -
size: -
V: TRBV6-5
J: TRBJ1-6
DNA: TGTGCCAGCAGTTACTCATGGGTTATAGGTTCACCCCTCCACTTT
CDR3: CASSYSWVIGSPLHF

D: -
size: many
V: TRBV2
J: TRBJ2-3
DNA: TGTGCCAGCAAATGGCGGGCTAGCACAGATACGCAGTATTTT
CDR3: CASKWRASTDTQYF

D: TRBD1
size: few
V: TRBV10-3
J: TRBJ1-1
DNA: TGTGCCATCAGCCGGACAGGGGAAACTGAAGCTTTCTTT
CDR3: CAISRTGETEAFF

D: -
size: -
V: TRBV20-1
J: TRBJ2-1
DNA: TGCAGTGCTCCCACCCGGGTTCGGGGGAGCTCCTACAATGAGCAGTTCTTC
CDR3: CSAPTRVRGSSYNEQFF

D: -
size: -
V: TRBV27
J: TRBJ2-7
DNA: TGTGCCAGCAGTGCCAGACAGAAGGGCCGCTACGAGCAGTACTTC
CDR3: CASSARQKGRYEQYF

D: -
size: -
V: TRBV20-1
J: TRBJ1-1
DNA: TGCAGTGCTAGAGAGCCAGGGTCGAACACTGAAGCTTTCTTT
CDR3: CSAREPGSNTEAFF

D: TRBD2
size: many
V: TRBV20-1
J: TRBJ2-5
DNA: TGCAGTGCCGGGACAGGCCGACTAGCGGGAGAGGGGGAGACCCAGTACTTC
CDR3: CSAGTGRLAGEGETQYF

D: TRBD1
size: few
V: TRBV20-1
J: TRBJ2-7
DNA: TGCAGTGGTCGGACAGGCAGCTACGAGCAGTACTTC
CDR3: CSGRTGSYEQYF

D: -
size: -
V: TRBV5-1
J: TRBJ2-1
DNA: TGCGCCAGCAGCTTGGAATGGGGTGGGCAGTTCTTC
CDR3: CASSLEWGGQFF

D: -
size: many
V: TRBV18
J: TRBJ2-3
DNA: TGTGCCAGCTCACCACCGGGGGGGCAGGCAGATACGCAGTATTTT
CDR3: CASSPPGGQADTQYF

D: -
size: -
V: TRBV29-1
J: TRBJ2-5
DNA: TGCAGCGTTGATGGAAAGGGACAAGAGACCCAGTACTTC
CDR3: CSVDGKGQETQYF

D: -
size: many
V: TRBV12-3/TRBV12-4
J: TRBJ2-1
DNA: TGTGCCAGCAGTTTTGGTCGGGAAAACAATGAGCAGTTCTTC
CDR3: CASSFGRENNEQFF

D: -
size: many
V: TRBV19
J: TRBJ2-1
DNA: TGTGCCAGTAGTCCCCGGGAGAGCTCCTACAATGAGCAGTTCTTC
CDR3: CASSPRESSYNEQFF

D: TRBD2
size: many
V: TRBV29-1
J: TRBJ2-7
DNA: TGCAGCGTTTGTTATGGCGGGAGGGCCTCCGAGCAGTACTTC
CDR3: CSVCYGGRASEQYF

D: TRBD1
size: -
V: TRBV7-3
J: TRBJ2-3
DNA: TGTGCCAGCAGCTCGGGACAGGCTAATACGCAGTATTTT
CDR3: CASSSGQANTQYF

D: -
size: -
V: TRBV6-2/TRBV6-3
J: TRBJ2-1
DNA: TGTGCCAGCAGGACGGACAGCAACAATGAGCAGTTCTTC
CDR3: CASRTDSNNEQFF

D: TRBD1
size: few
V: TRBV18
J: TRBJ2-3
DNA: TGTGCCAGCTCACCAAATCGAGGGGGCCAAGATACGCAGTATTTT
CDR3: CASSPNRGGQDTQYF

D: TRBD2
size: once
V: TRBV28
J: TRBJ2-5
DNA: TGTGCCAGCAGTGGAGCGGGGGGACGGGAGACCCAGTACTTC
CDR3: CASSGAGGRETQYF

D: -
size: -
V: TRBV7-2
J: TRBJ2-3
DNA: TGTGCCAGCACCCCCGGAAGCACAGATACGCAGTATTTT
CDR3: CASTPGSTDTQYF

D: -
size: -
V: TRBV5-1
J: TRBJ2-2
DNA: TGCGCCAGCAGCTTGTGGGGAGACACCGGGGAGCTGTTTTTT
CDR3: CASSLWGDTGELFF

D: TRBD2
size: -
V: TRBV20-1
J: TRBJ2-5
DNA: TGCAGTGCTAAACATTCACTAGCGGGACAAGAGACCCAGTACTTC
CDR3: CSAKHSLAGQETQYF

D: -
size: few
V: TRBV12-3/TRBV12-4
J: TRBJ2-3
DNA: TGTGCCAGCAGTTTGATGCACACAGATACGCAGTATTTT
CDR3: CASSLMHTDTQYF

D: -
size: few
V: TRBV11-1
J: TRBJ2-3
DNA: TGTGCCAGCAGCTTCGATGACCCGCACGACGTAGATACGCAGTATTTT
CDR3: CASSFDDPHDVDTQYF

D: -
size: -
V: TRBV10-2
J: TRBJ2-1
DNA: TGCGCCAGCAGTGAGCCCCCGCTGGCTTCAGGGAAGCAGTTCTTC
CDR3: CASSEPPLASGKQFF

D: TRBD2
size: -
V: TRBV5-1
J: TRBJ2-1
DNA: TGCGCCAGCAGCTTGGGGACGGGCGGGAGGCCCTCCTACAATGAGCAGTTCTTC
CDR3: CASSLGTGGRPSYNEQFF

D: -
size: few
V: TRBV6-5
J: TRBJ1-1
DNA: TGTGCCAGCAGTTACTCCCGGTGGGGGACTGAAGCTTTCTTT
CDR3: CASSYSRWGTEAFF

D: -
size: -
V: TRBV20-1
J: TRBJ2-1
DNA: TGCAGTGCTAGAAGGGGCAGCCTCTACAATGAGCAGTTCTTC
CDR3: CSARRGSLYNEQFF

D: -
size: few
V: TRBV7-2
J: TRBJ2-3
DNA: TGTGCCAGCAGCTTACTCAGAGAGAGGGGTACGCAGTATTTT
CDR3: CASSLLRERGTQYF

D: -
size: -
V: TRBV6-1
J: TRBJ2-1
DNA: TGTGCCAGCAGTAAGACTAGTCTTGGAGGATACTACAATGAGCAGTTCTTC
CDR3: CASSKTSLGGYYNEQFF

D: -
size: few
V: TRBV10-3
J: TRBJ2-5
DNA: TGTGCCATCAGTGAGGGGCAGGGCTCCCAATCGGGGACCCAGTACTTC
CDR3: CAISEGQGSQSGTQYF

D: -
size: -
V: TRBV4-3
J: TRBJ2-1
DNA: TGCGCCAGCAGCCGTAACTTAGACTACTCCTACAATGAGCAGTTCTTC
CDR3: CASSRNLDYSYNEQFF

D: -
size: -
V: TRBV12-3/TRBV12-4
J: TRBJ2-7
DNA: TGTACCAGCAGTCTCCGTATAGGGTCGGGGGACGGAATCTACGAGCAGTACTTC
CDR3: CTSSLRIGSGDGIYEQYF

D: TRBD2
size: few
V: TRBV2
J: TRBJ2-2
DNA: TGTGCCAGCAGTGAACTAGCGGGAGATACCGGCGGGGAGCTGTTTTTT
CDR3: CASSELAGDTGGELFF

D: -
size: few
V: TRBV10-3
J: TRBJ2-7
DNA: TGTGCCATCAGTGTGCTTTTGGGAGAGCAGTACTTC
CDR3: CAISVLLGEQYF

D: -
size: -
V: TRBV19
J: TRBJ1-1
DNA: TGTGCCAGTAGTAATCGGGGGGTGGGCACTGAAGCTTTCTTT
CDR3: CASSNRGVGTEAFF

D: -
size: -
V: TRBV28
J: TRBJ2-3
DNA: TGTGCCAGCAGTCCTGGGACGGAGATTTCGGATACGCAGTATTTT
CDR3: CASSPGTEISDTQYF

D: -
size: -
V: TRBV10-3
J: TRBJ2-7
DNA: TGTGCCATCAGTGGCAACATGGGGAAGGACGAGCAGTACTTC
CDR3: CAISGNMGKDEQYF

D: TRBD2
size: many
V: TRBV7-2
J: TRBJ2-5
DNA: TGTGCCAGCAGCTCCGTCCTTAGCGGGAGGGGTAGTGAGACCCAGTACTTC
CDR3: CASSSVLSGRGSETQYF

D: -
size: once
V: TRBV7-7
J: TRBJ2-5
DNA: TGTGCTAGCAGCATATCAGGGACGGGGGAGTCCCAGTACTTC
CDR3: CASSISGTGESQYF

D: -
size: few
V: TRBV5-5
J: TRBJ2-7
DNA: TGTGCCAGCAGCCCGACGGATGTGGCCTACGAGCAGTACTTC
CDR3: CASSPTDVAYEQYF

D: TRBD2
size: few
V: TRBV9
J: TRBJ2-3
DNA: TGTGCCAGCAGCTCAGGGTGGGGGGGGAGCACAGATACGCAGTATTTT
CDR3: CASSSGWGGSTDTQYF

D: TRBD2
size: -
V: TRBV20-1
J: TRBJ2-7
DNA: TGCAGTGCCCGAGCGGGAGTAACCTACGAGCAGTACTTC
CDR3: CSARAGVTYEQYF